These 3 T cell receptor beta chains came from one sample sequenced in a study of shared T cell receptors in the human thymus. Clones were read by immunoSEQ multiplex PCR, and TCRdb kept only the in-frame ones, dropping some. The sample shows about 500,000 clones, about 84% of them seen only once. These data also formed part of another study, on human thymus T cells.

The sample taken for sequencing was thymocytes. All receptors come from a boy younger than two with a congenital heart defect.

This CDR3 is CASSYSSGEAGELFF. CDR3 coding DNA: TGTGCCAGCAGTTACTCAAGCGGAGAAGCCGGGGAGCTGTTTTTT. The gene calls are TRBV6-5 and TRBJ2-2; tentative D call: TRBD2 (5 bases). The CDR3 loop spans 15 amino acids. The V end was cut by 0 bases, the J end by 6 bases, with 11 bases between. Germline-derived CDR1 and CDR2 are MNHEY and SVGAGI.

V and J are TRBV4-2 and TRBJ2-2, with D maybe TRBD1 (5 bases). Trimming shortened V by 0 bases and J by 0 bases, and 11 bases separated the two germline ends. This CDR3 has 17 residues. Germline CDR1 reads LGHNA; CDR2 reads YNFKEQ. CDR3 sequence reads: CASSQDRPRANTGELFF. The CDR3, as DNA: TGTGCCAGCAGCCAAGATAGGCCCAGGGCGAACACCGGGGAGCTGTTTTTT.

The chain combines TRBV14 with TRBJ2-7; 8 positions agree with TRBD2. V shed 0 bases and J 2 bases; nucleotides not matched to a gene: 3. This CDR3 spans 15 amino acids. Germline V gene data show CDR1 as SGHDN and CDR2 as FVKESK. The DNA of the CDR3 is TGTGCCAGCAGCCAAGAGGAGCGGGAGACCTACGAGCAGTACTTC. Protein sequence: CASSQEERETYEQYF.